The 4 T cell receptor beta chains listed next were all sequenced from one sample in a study of cytomegalovirus exposure and HLA in healthy donors. Using immunoSEQ multiplex PCR, the repertoire was profiled, and TCRdb retains in-frame clones only, with some absent. The sample consists of about 160,000 clones, approximately 96% of them appearing once. Sequencing was carried out using PBMCs. All receptors come from a woman under 30 in good health and CMV-seronegative.

The rearrangement joins TRBV5-5 to TRBJ1-4, with 7 bases matching TRBD1. With V trimmed by 4 bases and J by 6 bases, 3 bases remained unmatched. CDR3 size: 13 residues. From germline, CDR1 is SGHKS and CDR2 YYEKEE (reference sequence). The CDR3 loop reads CASSLDRDEKLFF. The CDR3 coding sequence is TGTGCCAGCAGCCTCGACAGGGATGAAAAACTGTTTTTT.

This chain links TRBV19 with TRBJ2-7, with TRBD1 matching over 7 bases. The CDR3 covers 15 residues. Trimming took 10 bases from V and 3 from J; bases not matched to a gene: 15. The germline CDR1 and CDR2 sequences are LNHDA and SQIVND (reference sequence). CDR3 bases: TGTGCCACCGGGACAGTGGAAGCTGGAAGCTACGAGCAGTACTTC. Amino acid sequence: CATGTVEAGSYEQYF.

The chain joins TRBV7-9 to TRBJ1-6; 9 bases line up with TRBD1. With V trimmed by 5 bases and J by 9 bases, 5 bases remained unmatched. The CDR3 length is 14 residues. Per germline, CDR1 SEHNR and CDR2 FQNEAQ (reference sequence). The CDR3 region is CASSPGQGRSPLHF. The CDR3, as DNA: TGTGCCAGCAGCCCGGGACAGGGTCGTTCACCCCTCCACTTT. Complete variable domain (other parts from reference TRBV7-9 and TRBJ1-6): DTGVSQNPRHKITKRGQNVTFRCDPISEHNRLYWYRQTLGQGPEFLTYFQNEAQLEKSRLLSDRFSAERPKGSFSTLEIQRTEQGDSAMYLCASSPGQGRSPLHFGNGTRLTVT.

In the case of this clone: Other DNA sequences in the sample encode the same CDR3. V is TRBV5-1 and J is TRBJ1-1; maybe TRBD1 (5 bases). CDR1 is SGHRS and CDR2 is YFSETQ in the germline V gene. V lost 0 bases, J lost 1 base, and 10 bases lay in between. The CDR3 is 15 residues long. The CDR3 protein is CASSLVGQGNTEAFF. CDR3 nucleotides: TGCGCCAGCAGCTTGGTAGGGCAGGGGAACACTGAAGCTTTCTTT.